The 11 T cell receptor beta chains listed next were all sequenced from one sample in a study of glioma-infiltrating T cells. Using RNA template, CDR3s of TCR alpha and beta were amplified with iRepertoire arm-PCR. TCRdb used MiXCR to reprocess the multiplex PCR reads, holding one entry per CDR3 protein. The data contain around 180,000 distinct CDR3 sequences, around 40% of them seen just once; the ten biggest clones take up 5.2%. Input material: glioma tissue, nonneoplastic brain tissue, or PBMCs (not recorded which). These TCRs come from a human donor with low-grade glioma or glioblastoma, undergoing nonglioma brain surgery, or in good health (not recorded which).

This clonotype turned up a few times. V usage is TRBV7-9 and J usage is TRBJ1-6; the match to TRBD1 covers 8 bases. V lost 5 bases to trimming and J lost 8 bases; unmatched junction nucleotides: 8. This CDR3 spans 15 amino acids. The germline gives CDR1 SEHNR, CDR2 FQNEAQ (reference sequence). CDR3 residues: CASSSSQGAYSPLHF. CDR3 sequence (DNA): TGTGCCAGCAGCAGTAGCCAGGGGGCCTATTCACCCCTCCACTTT.

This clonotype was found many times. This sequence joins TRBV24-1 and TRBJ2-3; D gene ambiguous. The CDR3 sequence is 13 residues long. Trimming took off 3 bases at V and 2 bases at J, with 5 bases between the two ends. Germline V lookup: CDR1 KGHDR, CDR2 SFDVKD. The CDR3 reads CATSDLVTDTQYF. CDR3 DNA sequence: TGTGCCACCAGTGATCTTGTCACAGATACGCAGTATTTT.

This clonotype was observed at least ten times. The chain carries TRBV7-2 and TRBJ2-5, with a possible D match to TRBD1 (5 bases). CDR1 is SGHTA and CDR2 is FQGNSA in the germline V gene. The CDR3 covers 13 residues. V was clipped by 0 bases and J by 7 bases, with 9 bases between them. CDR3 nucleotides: TGTGCCAGCAGCTTAGCCAGGGATCGGACCCAGTACTTC. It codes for CASSLARDRTQYF.

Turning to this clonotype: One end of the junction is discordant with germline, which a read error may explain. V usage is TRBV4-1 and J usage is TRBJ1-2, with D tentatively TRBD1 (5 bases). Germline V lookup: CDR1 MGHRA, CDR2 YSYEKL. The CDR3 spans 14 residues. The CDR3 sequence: CASRQDRDFNGYTF. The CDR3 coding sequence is TGCGCCAGCAGACAAGATCGGGACTTTAATGGCTACACCTTC.

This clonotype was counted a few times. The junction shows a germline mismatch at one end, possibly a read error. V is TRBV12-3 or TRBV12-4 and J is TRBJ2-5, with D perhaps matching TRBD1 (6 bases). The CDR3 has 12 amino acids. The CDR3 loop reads CAGSPGEETQYF. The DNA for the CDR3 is TGTGCCGGCAGCCCAGGGGAAGAGACCCAGTACTTC.

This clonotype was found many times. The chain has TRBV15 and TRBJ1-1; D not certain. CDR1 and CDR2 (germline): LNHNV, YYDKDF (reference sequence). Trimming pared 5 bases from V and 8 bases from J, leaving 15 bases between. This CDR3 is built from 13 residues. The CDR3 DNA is TGTGCCACCAGCGCCAGGTCCAGGTCGGAAGCTTTCTTT. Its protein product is CATSARSRSEAFF.

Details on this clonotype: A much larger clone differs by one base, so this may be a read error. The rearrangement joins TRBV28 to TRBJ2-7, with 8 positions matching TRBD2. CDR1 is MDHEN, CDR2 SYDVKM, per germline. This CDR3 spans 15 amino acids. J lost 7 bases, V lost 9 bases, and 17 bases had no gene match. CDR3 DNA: TGTGCCAGTCCCCCCGAAGCGGGAGACGTTGATGAGCAGTACTTC. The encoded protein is CASPPEAGDVDEQYF. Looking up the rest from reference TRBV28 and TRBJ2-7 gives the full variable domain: DVKVTQSSRYLVKRTGEKVFLECVQDMDHENMFWYRQDPGLGLRLIYFSYDVKMKEKGDIPEGYSVSREKKERFSLILESASTNQTSMYLCASPPEAGDVDEQYFGPGTRLTVT.

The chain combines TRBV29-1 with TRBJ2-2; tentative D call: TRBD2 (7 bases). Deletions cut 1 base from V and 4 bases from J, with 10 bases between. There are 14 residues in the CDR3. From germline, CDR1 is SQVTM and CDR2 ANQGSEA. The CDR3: CSVEGGGLTGELFF. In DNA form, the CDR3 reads TGCAGCGTTGAAGGCGGGGGCCTCACCGGGGAGCTGTTTTTT.

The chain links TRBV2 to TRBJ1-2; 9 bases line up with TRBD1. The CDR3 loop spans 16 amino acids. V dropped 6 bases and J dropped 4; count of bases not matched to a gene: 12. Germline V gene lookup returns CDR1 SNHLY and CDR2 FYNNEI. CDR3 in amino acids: CASSENRDRAFYGYTF. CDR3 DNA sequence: TGTGCCAGCAGCGAGAACCGGGACAGGGCTTTCTATGGCTACACCTTC.

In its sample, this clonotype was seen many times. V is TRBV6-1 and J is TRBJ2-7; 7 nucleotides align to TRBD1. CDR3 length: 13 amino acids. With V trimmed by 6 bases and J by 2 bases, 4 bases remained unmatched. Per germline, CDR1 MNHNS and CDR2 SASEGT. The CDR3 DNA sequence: TGTGCCAGCAGATGGGACAGTACCTACGAGCAGTACTTC. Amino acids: CASRWDSTYEQYF.

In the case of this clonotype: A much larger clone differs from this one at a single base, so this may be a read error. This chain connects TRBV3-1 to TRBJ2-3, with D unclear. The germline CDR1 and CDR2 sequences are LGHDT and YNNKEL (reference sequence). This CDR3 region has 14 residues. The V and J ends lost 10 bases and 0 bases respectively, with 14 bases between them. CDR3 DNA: TGTGCCATCGCTGTGGTATCTAGCACAGATACGCAGTATTTT. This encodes CAIAVVSSTDTQYF.